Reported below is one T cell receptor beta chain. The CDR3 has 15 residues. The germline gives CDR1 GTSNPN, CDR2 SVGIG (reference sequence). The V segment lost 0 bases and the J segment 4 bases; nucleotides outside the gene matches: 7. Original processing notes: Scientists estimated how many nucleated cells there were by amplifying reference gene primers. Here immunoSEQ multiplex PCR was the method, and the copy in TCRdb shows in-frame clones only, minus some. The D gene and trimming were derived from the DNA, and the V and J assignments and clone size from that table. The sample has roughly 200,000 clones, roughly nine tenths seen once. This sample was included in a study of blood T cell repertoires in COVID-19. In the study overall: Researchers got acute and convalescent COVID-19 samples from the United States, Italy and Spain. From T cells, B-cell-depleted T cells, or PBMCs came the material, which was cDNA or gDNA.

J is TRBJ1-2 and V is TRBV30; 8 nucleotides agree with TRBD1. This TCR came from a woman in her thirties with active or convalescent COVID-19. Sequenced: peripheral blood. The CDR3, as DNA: TGTGCCTGGAGTGTACTAGGACAGGGTACCTATGGCTACACCTTC. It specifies CAWSVLGQGTYGYTF.